Listed below are T cell receptor beta chains from one sample, sequenced in a study of blood T cells in healthy people across ages. TCRdb reanalysed the 5' RACE reads using MiXCR and keeps one entry per CDR3 protein. Here the sample spans some 900,000 distinct CDR3 sequences, under 50% being singletons. The material sequenced was blood. All receptors derive from a man aged 25 to 45 in good health. Each CDR3 is given with its conserved first and last residue. The order of the fields is D gene, clone size, J gene, V gene, CDR3 protein, CDR3 DNA. A D gene is named only where the DNA matches it firmly. Clone size is shown for a subset of rows, as once, few, many or a class of expanded clone.

. | . | TRBJ1-2 | TRBV12-3/TRBV12-4 | CASSLAPGRDGYTF | TGTGCCAGCAGTTTAGCCCCGGGCAGGGATGGCTACACCTTC
. | few | TRBJ2-3 | TRBV7-2 | CASSVGPSPQYF | TGTGCCAGCAGCGTCGGACCTTCTCCGCAGTATTTT
TRBD2 | . | TRBJ2-5 | TRBV6-5 | CASSYAGTSGGTRETQYF | TGTGCCAGCAGTTACGCCGGGACTAGCGGGGGAACTAGAGAGACCCAGTACTTC
. | . | TRBJ1-2 | TRBV5-1 | CASSLEARGQANYGYTF | TGCGCCAGCAGCTTGGAGGCCAGGGGCCAGGCTAACTATGGCTACACCTTC
. | . | TRBJ2-4 | TRBV28 | CASRTPGSGDFKNIQYF | TGTGCCAGCAGAACCCCTGGTTCGGGGGACTTCAAAAACATTCAGTACTTC
. | . | TRBJ2-5 | TRBV5-1 | CASSPDSKETQYF | TGCGCCAGCAGCCCGGACAGCAAAGAGACCCAGTACTTC
. | once | TRBJ1-2 | TRBV6-5 | CASSYSMALNYGYTF | TGTGCCAGCAGTTACTCAATGGCATTGAACTATGGCTACACCTTC
. | . | TRBJ2-7 | TRBV20-1 | CSTSFQDQTYEQYF | TGCAGTACTAGTTTCCAGGACCAAACCTACGAGCAGTACTTC
. | . | TRBJ2-1 | TRBV24-1 | CATSATVNEQFF | TGTGCCACCAGTGCGACAGTTAATGAGCAGTTCTTC
TRBD2 | . | TRBJ2-1 | TRBV4-1 | CASSRELAGGRNEQFF | TGCGCCAGCAGCCGCGAACTAGCGGGGGGGCGAAATGAGCAGTTCTTC
TRBD1 | . | TRBJ1-1 | TRBV28 | CASSLSPRTGGTEAFF | TGTGCCAGCAGTTTATCCCCCCGGACAGGGGGCACTGAAGCTTTCTTT
TRBD2 | once | TRBJ2-7 | TRBV30 | CAWSNLAGTEQYF | TGTGCCTGGAGCAACCTAGCGGGAACGGAGCAGTACTTC
. | few | TRBJ2-5 | TRBV5-6 | CASSLSQAEETQYF | TGTGCCAGCAGCTTGTCCCAGGCCGAAGAGACCCAGTACTTC
TRBD1 | . | TRBJ1-2 | TRBV27 | CASRPGVTGGDGYTF | TGTGCCAGCAGACCAGGGGTCACAGGGGGAGACGGCTACACCTTC
TRBD2 | few | TRBJ2-3 | TRBV4-3 | CASSQTLSGGGQQYF | TGCGCCAGCAGCCAAACGCTTAGCGGGGGGGGCCAGCAGTATTTT
. | . | TRBJ1-1 | TRBV6-5 | CASSHGGSEAFF | TGTGCCAGCAGCCATGGGGGATCTGAAGCTTTCTTT
. | few | TRBJ1-6 | TRBV5-1 | CASSLTFSTARLGSPLHF | TGCGCCAGCAGCTTGACCTTTTCGACAGCCAGGTTGGGATCACCCCTCCACTTT
TRBD2 | . | TRBJ2-5 | TRBV20-1 | CSARGTSGLDEQYF | TGCAGTGCTAGGGGGACTAGCGGGCTTGATGAGCAGTACTTC
TRBD2 | . | TRBJ2-1 | TRBV7-9 | CASSLEVASGFREQFF | TGTGCCAGCAGCTTAGAGGTGGCTAGCGGCTTTCGGGAGCAGTTCTTC
. | few | TRBJ2-5 | TRBV4-2 | CASSQDTGETQYF | TGTGCCAGCAGCCAAGATACGGGGGAGACCCAGTACTTC
. | . | TRBJ2-5 | TRBV29-1 | CSVVRRGSWETQYF | TGCAGCGTGGTGCGTCGGGGATCTTGGGAGACCCAGTACTTC
. | few | TRBJ2-6 | TRBV28 | CASSSHRTSGANVLTF | TGTGCCAGCAGTTCCCACAGGACCTCTGGGGCCAACGTCCTGACTTTC